This T cell receptor beta chain was captured in a study of shared clonotypes between healthy human individuals (dated by TCRdb to about 2020). At the level of the whole study: Three men and a couple of women, aged 18 to 49 years, made up the cohort. Each donor's leukapheresis produced roughly between about 0.9 and 9.5 billion PBMCs. Blood TCR repertoires of about 5 healthy adults were deeply sequenced to estimate repertoire size and the extent of clonotype sharing between individuals. Per donor, three plates each were used for CD4 naive and CD4 memory, two for CD8 naive, and one for CD8 memory. To increase sequencing depth and limit assay-specific biases, different laboratories used diverse techniques to prepare libraries and sequence TCR repertoires. Study-wide conclusions, independent of this receptor: Naive subsets generally had larger estimated clonotype richness than memory subsets. Even with the large sequencing depth, rarefaction of the sorted-subset datasets indicated that sequencing was incomplete. Across four donors, about 5% of naive CD4, approximately 3.6% of naive CD8, approximately 2.5% of memory CD4, and roughly 0.4% of memory CD8 clonotypes were shared. The genetic and exposure-history diversity represented was limited by the small number of donors. Clonotypes shared by all four sorted-subset donors showed higher generation probabilities than non-shared clonotypes. Based on pairwise subsampling, the degree of clonotype sharing among donors was expected to be affected by sequencing depth. Only blood was sampled, and tissue TCR repertoires likely differ from those in blood.

The donors were healthy, HIV-negative adults with no recently reported acute infections or vaccinations. Every donor was a Caucasian adult residing in Nashville, Tennessee, USA. Magnetic negative selection was used to enrich CD4+ T cells, after which naive cells were positively selected on CD45RA and the negative fraction became the memory subset. Blood was obtained by leukapheresis, after which PBMCs were separated by Ficoll-Histopaque density gradient centrifugation and cryopreserved in liquid nitrogen vapor phase. Purity and quantity of every magnetically sorted T cell population were checked by analytical flow cytometry. Genomic DNA was isolated from each sorted fraction and quantified by UV absorbance on a Nanodrop 2000c. In this sample, this clone turned up a few times. The antigen this receptor binds is unknown. There are no base qualities to consult, and no much larger clone falls within one base. Other DNA sequences from this sample encode an identical CDR3 as well.

CDR1 is given as SEHNR and CDR2 as FQNEAQ, both from the germline V gene (reference sequence). The V and J ends are trimmed by 0 bases and 5 bases, leaving 5 bases between them. The cysteine opens and the phenylalanine closes a CDR3 of 13 amino acids. This entry keeps only the CDR3 DNA: 39 bases, framed from base 1. Using the deep immunoSEQ assay, TCR CDR3 regions were amplified from genomic DNA by multiplex PCR. For each cell subset, the extracted genomic DNA was distributed evenly across all wells of several immunoSEQ 96-well plates, and each plate served as one replicate. For sorted subsets, about 200 ng genomic DNA, equal to approximately 30,000 T cell genomes, was loaded into each replicate PCR. Purified libraries were measured with a Qubit 3.0 fluorometer, size-checked on a Bioanalyzer 2100, and measured again with the KAPA Library Quantification kit. Each immunoSEQ 96-well plate was sequenced on its own single-read 150-cycle Illumina NextSeq 550 flow cell. For the original study's pipeline: Because the immunoSEQ output included only junctional sequences and no quality scores, the filtering could not be the same as the filtering used for full-length reads. Sequences were annotated with PyIR, a Python wrapper for IgBLAST v1.9, using IMGT germline references to assign V/J genes and CDR3. Reads were removed for weak V/J assignments (E-value above 1e-6), missing CDR3, stop codons, out-of-frame junctions, or ambiguous translated residues. A V3J clonotype was defined by an identical inferred V gene, J gene, and CDR3 amino acid sequence. Percentage overlap between repertoires was computed as shared unique clonotypes divided by the size of the smaller repertoire. Richness of each repertoire was evaluated using RTK rarefaction, the Chao1 estimator, and Recon v2.1 estimates of unobserved clonotypes. Generation probabilities for all TCRbeta clonotypes obtained by the gDNA method from a handful of donors were computed using OLGA. TCRdb limited this immuneACCESS table to in-frame rearrangements with V and J called. A share of clones is missing; checked studies link under half to unresolved V genes, and the rest is unexplained. D and trimming were read from the DNA, whereas the V and J calls and clone size are those reported in that table. This sample gives 1,100,000 or so clones in total; around 78% of them show up just once. The ten largest clones take up about 0.52% of the sample.

Sequenced: memory CD4+ T cells from PBMCs. The cell subset or site label of this sample denotes: CD45RA-negative fraction. The sequence is built from TRBV7-9 and TRBJ1-5; tentative D gene TRBD1, with 5 bases matching. The TCR comes from a man between 18 and 35 years old in good health. Some clones in this sample may be carry-over from other donors' samples. CDR3 sequence: CASSLAGDQPQHF. The sequenced DNA: TGTGCCAGCAGCTTAGCAGGGGATCAGCCCCAGCATTTT.